This T cell receptor beta chain was recovered during a study of monozygotic twins with inflammatory bowel disease. The CDR3 is 16 residues long. Germline-derived CDR1 and CDR2 are MNHNS and SASEGT. Starting material for each TCR library was about 3,500 ng of total RNA. TCRdb re-called the 5' RACE reads; every CDR3 protein appears as one record, without DNA. This sample carries under 200,000 distinct CDR3 sequences, with about 2.7% going to the ten biggest clones. This chain connects TRBV6-1 to TRBJ2-7; the TCRdb call, TRBD1, lacks DNA for checking. This TCR came from a human donor with ulcerative colitis or Crohn's disease, or a healthy co-twin of an affected twin (not recorded which). Sequencing was carried out using blood. The CDR3 loop is CASSKAPGQGSYEQYF.